This passage covers 15 T cell receptor beta chains from one sample sequenced in a study of blood T cell repertoires in COVID-19. Assay used: immunoSEQ multiplex PCR; TCRdb lists only in-frame clones, some missing. The table records about 240,000 clones, about four fifths of them present only once. Sequenced input: peripheral blood. The receptors shown here come from a young man who had recovered from COVID-19.

This chain connects TRBV7-2 to TRBJ2-3, with D perhaps TRBD2 (6 bases). Trimming removed 2 bases from V and 0 bases from J, with 9 bases in between. The CDR3 is 15 amino acids. Germline values: CDR1 SGHTA, CDR2 FQGNSA. Here the CDR3 reads CASSLSSGSTDTQYF. The CDR3 nucleotides are TGTGCCAGCAGCTTAAGTAGCGGAAGCACAGATACGCAGTATTTT.

The chain has TRBV18 and TRBJ2-1; 11 nucleotides align to TRBD2. V shed 3 bases, J shed 0 bases, and the junction held 10 bases outside the gene matches. Germline V gene sequence: CDR1 KGHSH, CDR2 LQKENI. This CDR3 contains 19 residues. CDR3 amino acids: CASSPRLAGGGSSYNEQFF. CDR3 DNA sequence: TGTGCCAGCTCACCCAGGCTAGCGGGGGGCGGAAGCTCCTACAATGAGCAGTTCTTC. The full variable domain, with the rest looked up from reference TRBV18 and TRBJ2-1, is NAGVMQNPRHLVRRRGQEARLRCSPMKGHSHVYWYRQLPEEGLKFMVYLQKENIIDESGMPKERFSAEFPKEGPSILRIQQVVRGDSAAYFCASSPRLAGGGSSYNEQFFGPGTRLTVL.

The gene calls are TRBV11-1 and TRBJ1-2; D call uncertain. Germline V lookup: CDR1 SGHAT, CDR2 FQDESV (reference sequence). The CDR3 totals 12 residues. V was trimmed by 5 bases and J by 5 bases, leaving 9 bases between them. The CDR3 nucleotides read TGTGCCAGCAGCCGGACGGGGTATGGCTACACCTTC. This encodes CASSRTGYGYTF.

The chain carries TRBV2 and TRBJ1-2, with D perhaps TRBD1 (6 bases). Trimming stripped 4 bases from V and 4 bases from J, with 13 bases between. CDR3 length: 14 amino acids. Germline loops: CDR1 SNHLY, CDR2 FYNNEI. The CDR3 reads CASSVRGLGYGYTF. The CDR3 DNA reads TGTGCCAGCAGTGTCAGGGGATTAGGCTATGGCTACACCTTC.

DNA of the CDR3: TGTGCCAGCCGAGGACAGGGGGCCTTGACTGAAGCTTTCTTT. Encoded protein: CASRGQGALTEAFF. This chain uses TRBV11-2 with TRBJ1-1, with 11 nucleotides matching TRBD1. Germline values: CDR1 SGHAT, CDR2 FQNNGV. The CDR3 contains 14 residues. V dropped 8 bases and J dropped 5; count of bases not matched to a gene: 7.

Only one count was recorded for this clone. The rearrangement links TRBV4-1 to TRBJ1-2; TRBD1 matches at 7 bases. Germline CDR1 reads MGHRA; CDR2 reads YSYEKL. This CDR3 spans 16 amino acids. The ends lost 5 bases at V and 4 bases at J; junction bases unmatched: 13. This chain's CDR3 is CASSDLTTGRAYGYTF. The CDR3 region has the DNA TGCGCCAGCAGCGACTTAACGACAGGGCGGGCCTATGGCTACACCTTC.

The rearrangement joins TRBV7-8 to TRBJ1-2; tentative D call: TRBD1 (5 bases). The CDR3 extends over 15 amino acids. Germline assignment: CDR1 SGHVS and CDR2 FQNEAQ. The V gene lost 2 bases and the J gene lost 4 bases, with 14 bases spanning the gap. The CDR3 loop is CASSLRGRETYGYTF. CDR3 sequence (DNA): TGTGCCAGCAGCTTAAGGGGCAGGGAAACCTATGGCTACACCTTC.

The chain links TRBV5-1 to TRBJ1-1; D is unresolved. Deletions cut 0 bases from V and 4 bases from J, with 13 bases between. Per germline, CDR1 SGHRS and CDR2 YFSETQ. The CDR3 consists of 15 residues. CDR3 coding DNA: TGCGCCAGCAGCTTGGATTTGGAGGGAGGCACTGAAGCTTTCTTT. Its protein is CASSLDLEGGTEAFF.

This clone turned up a few times. The chain links TRBV7-3 to TRBJ2-7; a weak D match, TRBD1 (6 bases). Looked up from germline, CDR1 is SGHTA and CDR2 is FQGTGA. The CDR3 covers 14 residues. Trimming cost V 5 bases and J 0 bases, with 11 bases left between them. The CDR3, as DNA: TGTGCCAGCAGCAAAGACAGGAGCTCCTACGAGCAGTACTTC. It translates to CASSKDRSSYEQYF.

This chain uses TRBV10-1 with TRBJ1-5; maybe TRBD1 (6 bases). The CDR3 contains 16 residues. Deletions cut 10 bases from V and 5 bases from J, with 24 bases between. The germline V gene encodes CDR1 WNHNN and CDR2 SYGVQD (reference sequence). CDR3 DNA: TGCGCCACCGAGTGGGGGCGACAGGCGAGGGATCAGCCCCAGCATTTT. It specifies CATEWGRQARDQPQHF.

The chain links TRBV7-9 to TRBJ2-7; D may be TRBD2 (6 bases). V was shortened by 4 bases and J by 4 bases, with 14 bases between the two germline ends. The germline V gene encodes CDR1 SEHNR and CDR2 FQNEAQ (reference sequence). CDR3 size: 14 residues. The CDR3 region is CASSWGVTIYEQYF. The CDR3 DNA follows: TGTGCCAGCAGCTGGGGGGTTACCATTTACGAGCAGTACTTC.

This chain links TRBV11-2 with TRBJ2-3; D perhaps matches TRBD1 (6 bases). The V end was cut by 5 bases, the J end by 7 bases, with 16 bases between. Germline CDR1 reads SGHAT; CDR2 reads FQNNGV. The CDR3 is made up of 14 amino acids. CDR3 DNA: TGTGCCAGCAGCGTAAGCAGGGGTATCAATACGCAGTATTTT. Its protein product is CASSVSRGINTQYF.

The chain carries TRBV27 and TRBJ1-2; D is uncertain. The CDR3 is 15 residues long. The germline V gene has CDR1 MNHEY and CDR2 SMNVEV (reference sequence). The V and J ends lost 3 bases and 1 base respectively, with 12 bases between them. This CDR3 reads CASSLNLGDNYGYTF. CDR3 coding DNA: TGTGCCAGCAGTTTGAATCTCGGGGATAACTATGGCTACACCTTC.

This rearrangement joins TRBV5-1 to TRBJ1-2; maybe TRBD1 (5 bases). The CDR3 has 14 amino acids. Germline V gene data show CDR1 as SGHRS and CDR2 as YFSETQ. V lost 0 bases and J 6 bases, leaving 12 bases between the germline ends. CDR3 amino acids: CASSLEQGGDGYTF. The CDR3, as DNA: TGCGCCAGCAGCTTGGAGCAGGGCGGGGATGGCTACACCTTC.

This chain links TRBV15 with TRBJ2-1, with D perhaps TRBD1 (5 bases). This CDR3 contains 17 residues. Trimming stripped 3 bases from V and 8 bases from J, with 23 bases between. CDR1 and CDR2 from the germline V gene are LNHNV and YYDKDF (reference sequence). CDR3 sequence: CATSSVNGRVVVDEQFF. The CDR3 bases are TGTGCCACCAGCAGCGTAAACGGCAGGGTCGTTGTCGATGAGCAGTTCTTC.